What follows describes a single TCR beta chain. Its antigen is unidentified. This sample stems from a study of CD8+ T cells in alopecia areata. Broader study findings: During tofacitinib treatment, many expanded lesional clones remained in scalp and blood. Normal scalp had lower clonality than lesional scalp, with alopecia totalis/universalis lesions showing this most strongly. Uncertainty remains about how baseline CD8+ expansion links to response, with one nonresponder.

This sample's treatment: oral pan-JAK inhibitor, 5-10 mg twice daily. RNA, once extracted, was reverse transcribed into cDNA for use as the sequencing template. Measured with immunoSEQ multiplex PCR; TCRdb has only the in-frame clones, and not every one. There are about 260,000 clones in the sample; roughly 60% occur only once, and 0.8% to 1% lies in the top ten. The specimen comprised CD4+ T cells sorted from blood, sampled around week 54, from a patient treated with tofacitinib. This TCR derives from a human donor with alopecia areata.

In nucleotides, the CDR3 is TGTGCCAGTAGTATAGACTCCCTGGGGCAGCCCCAGCATTTT. As protein: CASSIDSLGQPQHF. This chain uses TRBV19 with TRBJ1-5; D is uncertain. The CDR3 length is 14 residues. The germline gives CDR1 LNHDA, CDR2 SQIVND (reference sequence). Between the trimmed V and J ends, which lost 0 bases and 7 bases, there was a span of 10 bases.